The entry below describes one TCR beta chain. The data derive from a study of shared clonotypes between healthy human individuals. Data came from immunoSEQ multiplex PCR; TCRdb stores just in-frame clones and leaves some out. The data contain about 990,000 clones, approximately 78% of them seen just once; the ten biggest clones take up more than 0.55%. Sequencing input: memory CD4+ T cells from PBMCs. The sample's subset: CD45RA-negative fraction. The sequence was collected from a man aged 18-30 years in good health. Some clones in this sample may be carry-over from other donors' samples.

The CDR3 region is CASSPGTAEAFF. The CDR3 nucleotides read TGTGCCAGCAGCCCTGGGACAGCAGAGGCTTTCTTT. The chain uses TRBV6-6 and TRBJ1-1; TRBD1 matches 7 bases. V was pared by 6 bases and J by 11 bases, with 9 bases of the junction left unmatched. Looked up from germline, CDR1 is MNHNY and CDR2 is SVGAGI (reference sequence). The CDR3 sequence is 12 residues long.